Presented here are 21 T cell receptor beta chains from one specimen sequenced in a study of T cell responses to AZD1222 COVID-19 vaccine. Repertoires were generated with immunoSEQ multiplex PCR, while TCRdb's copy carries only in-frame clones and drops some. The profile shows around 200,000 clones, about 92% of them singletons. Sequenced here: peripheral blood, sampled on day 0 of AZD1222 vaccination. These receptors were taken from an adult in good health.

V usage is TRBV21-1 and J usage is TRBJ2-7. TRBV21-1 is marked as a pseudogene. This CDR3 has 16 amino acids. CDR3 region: CASSAQGGSFSYEQYF. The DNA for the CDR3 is TGTGCCAGCAGCGCCCAGGGGGGGAGTTTCAGCTACGAGCAGTACTTC.

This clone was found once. The CDR3 bases are TGTGCCAGCAGCCCGGGGGAAAAACTGTTTTTT. Its protein is CASSPGEKLFF. V and J are TRBV7-6 and TRBJ1-4; D is unresolved. Germline V gene data show CDR1 as SGHVS and CDR2 as FNYEAQ. CDR3 length: 11 amino acids. V lost 5 bases to trimming and J lost 8 bases, with 6 bases between them.

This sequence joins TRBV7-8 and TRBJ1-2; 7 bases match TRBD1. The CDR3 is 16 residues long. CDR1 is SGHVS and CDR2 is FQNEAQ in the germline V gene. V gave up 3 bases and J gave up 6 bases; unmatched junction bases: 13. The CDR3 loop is CASSFEKVRGPNGYTF. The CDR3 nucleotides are TGTGCCAGCAGCTTCGAAAAAGTAAGGGGGCCGAATGGCTACACCTTC.

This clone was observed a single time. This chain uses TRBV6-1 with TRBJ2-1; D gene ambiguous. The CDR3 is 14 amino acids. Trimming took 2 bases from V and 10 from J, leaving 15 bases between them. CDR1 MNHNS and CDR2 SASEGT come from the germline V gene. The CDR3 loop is CASSENTPYTEQFF. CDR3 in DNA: TGTGCCAGCAGTGAAAACACCCCCTACACGGAGCAGTTCTTC.

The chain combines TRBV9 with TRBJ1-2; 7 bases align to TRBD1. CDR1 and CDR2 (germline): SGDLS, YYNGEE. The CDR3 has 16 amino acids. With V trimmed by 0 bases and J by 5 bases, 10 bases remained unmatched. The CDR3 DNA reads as TGTGCCAGCAGCGTAGGGGGAGGGGGCGAGGTATATGGCTACACCTTC. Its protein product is CASSVGGGGEVYGYTF.

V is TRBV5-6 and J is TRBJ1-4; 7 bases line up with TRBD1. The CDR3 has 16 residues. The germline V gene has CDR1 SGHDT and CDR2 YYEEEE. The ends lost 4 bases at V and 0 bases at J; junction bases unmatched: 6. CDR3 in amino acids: CASSLTGVATNEKLFF. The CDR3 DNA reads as TGTGCCAGCAGCCTCACAGGGGTAGCAACTAATGAAAAACTGTTTTTT.

The CDR3 spells CASSLEGPLGNEQYF. The CDR3 coding sequence is TGTGCCAGCAGCTTAGAGGGCCCGCTGGGTAACGAGCAGTACTTC. V gene TRBV11-2 combines with J gene TRBJ2-7, with D unresolved. This CDR3 is built from 15 residues. Trimming removed 0 bases at V and 5 bases at J, with 14 bases between. CDR1 is SGHAT, CDR2 FQNNGV, per germline.

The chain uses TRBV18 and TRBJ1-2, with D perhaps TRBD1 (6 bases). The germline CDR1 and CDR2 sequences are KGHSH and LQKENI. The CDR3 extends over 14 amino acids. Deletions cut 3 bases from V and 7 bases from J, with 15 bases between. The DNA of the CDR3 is TGTGCCAGCTCACCTGACCAGGGGCCCAGTGGCTACACCTTC. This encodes CASSPDQGPSGYTF. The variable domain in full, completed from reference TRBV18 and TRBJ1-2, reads NAGVMQNPRHLVRRRGQEARLRCSPMKGHSHVYWYRQLPEEGLKFMVYLQKENIIDESGMPKERFSAEFPKEGPSILRIQQVVRGDSAAYFCASSPDQGPSGYTFGSGTRLTVV.

DNA for the CDR3: TGCGCCAGCAGCTTGGGCGGGACGGATAATCAGCCCCAGCATTTT. Translating gives CASSLGGTDNQPQHF. This rearrangement joins TRBV5-1 to TRBJ1-5, with D maybe TRBD1 (5 bases). Germline values: CDR1 SGHRS, CDR2 YFSETQ. V dropped 0 bases and J dropped 4 bases, with 11 bases sitting between them. The CDR3 length is 15 residues.

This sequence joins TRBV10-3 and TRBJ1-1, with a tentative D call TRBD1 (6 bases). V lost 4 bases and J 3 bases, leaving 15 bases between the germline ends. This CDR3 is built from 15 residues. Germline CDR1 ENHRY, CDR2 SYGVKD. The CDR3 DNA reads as TGTGCCATCAGTGGAAACAGGGTCTCGGACACTGAAGCTTTCTTT. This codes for CAISGNRVSDTEAFF.

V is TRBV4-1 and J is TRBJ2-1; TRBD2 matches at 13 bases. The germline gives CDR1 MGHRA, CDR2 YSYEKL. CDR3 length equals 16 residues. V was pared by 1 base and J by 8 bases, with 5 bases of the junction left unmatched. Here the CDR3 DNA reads TGCGCCAGCAGCCAAGGGGGACTAGCGGGAACCGATGAGCAGTTCTTC. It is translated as CASSQGGLAGTDEQFF.

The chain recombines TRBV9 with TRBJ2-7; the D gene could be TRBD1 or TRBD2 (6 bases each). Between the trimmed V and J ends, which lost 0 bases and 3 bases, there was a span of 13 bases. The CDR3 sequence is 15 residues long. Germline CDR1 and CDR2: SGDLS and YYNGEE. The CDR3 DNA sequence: TGTGCCAGCAGCGTAGGGGACGGGGGCCGCTACGAGCAGTACTTC. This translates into CASSVGDGGRYEQYF.

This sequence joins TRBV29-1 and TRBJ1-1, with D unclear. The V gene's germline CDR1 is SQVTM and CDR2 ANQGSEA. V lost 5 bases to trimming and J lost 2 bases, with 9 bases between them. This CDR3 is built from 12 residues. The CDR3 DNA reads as TGCAGCGTTAATCGCCCTAACACTGAAGCTTTCTTT. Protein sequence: CSVNRPNTEAFF.

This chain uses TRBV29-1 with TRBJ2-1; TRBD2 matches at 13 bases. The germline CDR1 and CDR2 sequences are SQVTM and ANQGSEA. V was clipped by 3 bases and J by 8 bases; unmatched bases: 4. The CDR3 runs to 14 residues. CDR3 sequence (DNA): TGCAGCGTTGAGGGGACTAGCGGGACCGATGAGCAGTTCTTC. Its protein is CSVEGTSGTDEQFF.

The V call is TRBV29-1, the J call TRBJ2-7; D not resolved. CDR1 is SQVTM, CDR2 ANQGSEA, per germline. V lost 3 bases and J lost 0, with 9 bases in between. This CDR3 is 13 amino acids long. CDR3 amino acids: CSVESGTSYEQYF. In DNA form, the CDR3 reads TGCAGCGTTGAGTCCGGCACCTCCTACGAGCAGTACTTC.

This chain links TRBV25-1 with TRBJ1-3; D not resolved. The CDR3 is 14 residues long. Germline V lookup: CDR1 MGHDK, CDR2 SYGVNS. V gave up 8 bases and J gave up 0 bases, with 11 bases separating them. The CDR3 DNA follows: TGTGCCAGCTCTAAGGGTCTCTCTGGAAACACCATATATTTT. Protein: CASSKGLSGNTIYF.

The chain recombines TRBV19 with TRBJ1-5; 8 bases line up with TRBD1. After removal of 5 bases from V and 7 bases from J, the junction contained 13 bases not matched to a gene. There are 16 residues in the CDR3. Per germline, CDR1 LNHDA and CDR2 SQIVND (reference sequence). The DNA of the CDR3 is TGTGCCAGTAGTCCGATTTCGGACAGGGCTGGGCAGCCCCAGCATTTT. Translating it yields CASSPISDRAGQPQHF.

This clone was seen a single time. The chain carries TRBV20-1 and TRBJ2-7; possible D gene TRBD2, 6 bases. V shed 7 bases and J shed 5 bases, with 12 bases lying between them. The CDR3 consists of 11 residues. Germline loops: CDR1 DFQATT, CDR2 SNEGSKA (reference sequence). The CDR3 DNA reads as TGCAGTGTTGGACGGGGGAACGAGCAGTACTTC. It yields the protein CSVGRGNEQYF.

The CDR3 DNA reads TGTGCCAGCAGCCACCCTCAGGGGGCCTACAATGAGCAGTTCTTC. The encoded protein is CASSHPQGAYNEQFF. The gene calls are TRBV3-1 (or the pseudogene TRBV3-2) and TRBJ2-1; 7 bases agree with TRBD1. CDR1 is LGHDT, CDR2 YNNKEL, per germline (reference sequence). CDR3 length equals 15 residues. The V and J ends lost 3 bases and 2 bases, in that order; junction bases with no gene match: 4.

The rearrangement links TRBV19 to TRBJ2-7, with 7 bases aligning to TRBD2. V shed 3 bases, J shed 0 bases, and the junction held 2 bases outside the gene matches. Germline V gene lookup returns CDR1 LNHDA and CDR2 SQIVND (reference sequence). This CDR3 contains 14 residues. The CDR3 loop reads CASSMSSGSYEQYF. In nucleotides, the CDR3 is TGTGCCAGTAGTATGTCTAGCGGCTCCTACGAGCAGTACTTC.

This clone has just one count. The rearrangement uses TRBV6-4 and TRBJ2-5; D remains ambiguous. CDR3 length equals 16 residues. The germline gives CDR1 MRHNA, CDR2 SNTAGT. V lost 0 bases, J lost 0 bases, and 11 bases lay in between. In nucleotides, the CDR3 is TGTGCCAGCAGTGACTCGGGCGAACGGTACCAAGAGACCCAGTACTTC. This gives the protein CASSDSGERYQETQYF.